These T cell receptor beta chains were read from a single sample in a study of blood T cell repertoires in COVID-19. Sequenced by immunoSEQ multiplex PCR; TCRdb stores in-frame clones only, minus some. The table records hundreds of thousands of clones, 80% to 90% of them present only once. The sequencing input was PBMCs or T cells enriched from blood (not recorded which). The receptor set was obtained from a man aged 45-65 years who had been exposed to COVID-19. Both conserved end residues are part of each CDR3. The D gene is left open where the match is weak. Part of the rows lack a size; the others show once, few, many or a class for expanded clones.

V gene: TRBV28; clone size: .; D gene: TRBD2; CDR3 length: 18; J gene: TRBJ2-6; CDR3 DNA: TGTGCCAGCAGTTTATGGGGGGGGGTGGCGGCTGGGGCCAACGTCCTGACTTTC; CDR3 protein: CASSLWGGVAAGANVLTF
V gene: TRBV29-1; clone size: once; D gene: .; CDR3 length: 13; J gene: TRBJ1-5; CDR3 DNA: TGCAGCGCACTGACAGACGCAAATCAGCCCCAGCATTTT; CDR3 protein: CSALTDANQPQHF
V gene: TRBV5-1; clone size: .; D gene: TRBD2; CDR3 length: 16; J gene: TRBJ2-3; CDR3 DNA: TGCGCCAGCACGTTACAGCGGGGGGGCGGTACAGATACGCAGTATTTT; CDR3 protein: CASTLQRGGGTDTQYF
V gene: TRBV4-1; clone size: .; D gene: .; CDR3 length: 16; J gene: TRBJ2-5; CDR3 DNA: TGCGCCAGCAGCCCCTACTACAGGGGAGGCCAAGAGACCCAGTACTTC; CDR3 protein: CASSPYYRGGQETQYF
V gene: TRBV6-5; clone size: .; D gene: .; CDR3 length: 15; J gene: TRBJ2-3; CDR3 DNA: TGTGCCAGCAGTTACTATCGCCCAGACACAGATACGCAGTATTTT; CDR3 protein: CASSYYRPDTDTQYF
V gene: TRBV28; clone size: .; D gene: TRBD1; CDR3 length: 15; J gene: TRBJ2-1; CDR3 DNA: TGTGCCAGCAGTTTCCGGCAGGGGGCAGTTAATGAGCAGTTCTTC; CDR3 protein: CASSFRQGAVNEQFF
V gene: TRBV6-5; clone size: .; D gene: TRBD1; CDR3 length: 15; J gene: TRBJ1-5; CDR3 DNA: TGTGCCAGCAGGGGCCGGGACAGGGTCAATCAGCCCCAGCATTTT; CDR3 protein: CASRGRDRVNQPQHF
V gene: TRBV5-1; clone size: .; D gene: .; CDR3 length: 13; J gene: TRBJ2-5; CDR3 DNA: TGCGCCAGCAGCTTTTTGGCGGAAGAGACCCAGTACTTC; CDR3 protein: CASSFLAEETQYF
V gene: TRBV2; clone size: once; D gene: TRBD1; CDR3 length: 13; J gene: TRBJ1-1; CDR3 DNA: TGTGCCAGCCGACAGGGGGCAGGGACTGAAGCTTTCTTT; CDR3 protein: CASRQGAGTEAFF
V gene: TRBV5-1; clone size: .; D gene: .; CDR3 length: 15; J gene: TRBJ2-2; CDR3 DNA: TGCGCCAGCAGCTTGAGACAGATGAACACCGGGGAGCTGTTTTTT; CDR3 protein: CASSLRQMNTGELFF
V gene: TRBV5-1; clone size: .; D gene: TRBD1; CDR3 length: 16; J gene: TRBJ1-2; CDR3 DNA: TGCGCCAGCAGGAGTTCGGCAGGGGGCGATAACTATGGCTACACCTTC; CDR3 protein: CASRSSAGGDNYGYTF
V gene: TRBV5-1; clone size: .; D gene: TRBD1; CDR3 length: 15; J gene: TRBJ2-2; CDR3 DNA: TGCGCCAGCAGCTGGGGACAGGAGAACACCGGGGAGCTGTTTTTT; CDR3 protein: CASSWGQENTGELFF
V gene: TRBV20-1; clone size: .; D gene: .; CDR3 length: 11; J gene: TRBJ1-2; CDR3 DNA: TGCAGTTATCGGGGGGCGGGAGGCTACACCTTC; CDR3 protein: CSYRGAGGYTF
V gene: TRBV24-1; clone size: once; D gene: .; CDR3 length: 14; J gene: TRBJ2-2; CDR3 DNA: TGTGCCACCAGTGACCGCCGCGGGACCGGGGAGCTGTTTTTT; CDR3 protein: CATSDRRGTGELFF
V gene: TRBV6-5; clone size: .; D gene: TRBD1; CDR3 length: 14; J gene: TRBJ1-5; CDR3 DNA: TGTGCCAGCAGTACAGGGGGCTGGGGTCAGCCCCAGCATTTT; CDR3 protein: CASSTGGWGQPQHF
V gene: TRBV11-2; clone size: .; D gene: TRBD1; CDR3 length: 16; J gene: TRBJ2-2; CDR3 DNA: TGTGCCAGCCGGGACAGGTCTATTTCGAACACTGGGGAGCTGTTTTTT; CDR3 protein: CASRDRSISNTGELFF
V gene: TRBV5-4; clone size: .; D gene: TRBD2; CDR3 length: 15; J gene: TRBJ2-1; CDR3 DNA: TGTGCCAGCAGCTTAGCGGGAGGGGCCTACAATGAGCAGTTCTTC; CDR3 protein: CASSLAGGAYNEQFF
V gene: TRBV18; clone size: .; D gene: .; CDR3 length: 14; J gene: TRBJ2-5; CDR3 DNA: TGTGCCAGCCTCTTGGGTCGGGATGATGAGACCCAGTACTTC; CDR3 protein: CASLLGRDDETQYF
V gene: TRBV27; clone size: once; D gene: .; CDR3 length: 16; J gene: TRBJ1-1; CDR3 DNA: TGTGCCAGCAGCATTATGACAGGCCCCTATAGGACTGAAGCTTTCTTT; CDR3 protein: CASSIMTGPYRTEAFF
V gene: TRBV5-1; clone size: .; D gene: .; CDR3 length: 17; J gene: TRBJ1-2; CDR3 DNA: TGCGCCAGCAGCTTGGTCCTAGGTACAGGAGTCAACTATGGCTACACCTTC; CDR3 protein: CASSLVLGTGVNYGYTF
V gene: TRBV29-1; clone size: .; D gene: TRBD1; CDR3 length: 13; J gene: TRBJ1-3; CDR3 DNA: TGCAGCGGGGGACAGGGCTCTGGAAACACCATATATTTT; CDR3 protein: CSGGQGSGNTIYF
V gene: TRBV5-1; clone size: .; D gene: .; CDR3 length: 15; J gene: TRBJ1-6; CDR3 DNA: TGCGCCAGCAAGGGTGGACAGCTGTATAATTCACCCCTCCACTTT; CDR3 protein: CASKGGQLYNSPLHF
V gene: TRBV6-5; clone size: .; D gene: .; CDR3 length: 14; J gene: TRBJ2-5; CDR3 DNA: TGTGCCAGCAGTTACGGGAGGGGGGGCGAGACCCAGTACTTC; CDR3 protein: CASSYGRGGETQYF
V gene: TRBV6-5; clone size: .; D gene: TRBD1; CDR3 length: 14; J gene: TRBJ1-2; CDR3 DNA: TGTGCCAGCAGTTATTCAGACAGGGGAGGCGGCTACACCTTC; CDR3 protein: CASSYSDRGGGYTF
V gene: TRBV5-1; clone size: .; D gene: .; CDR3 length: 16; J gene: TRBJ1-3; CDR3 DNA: TGCGCCAGCAGCTTGGGCAGGGCGCTGGGTGGAAACACCATATATTTT; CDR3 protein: CASSLGRALGGNTIYF
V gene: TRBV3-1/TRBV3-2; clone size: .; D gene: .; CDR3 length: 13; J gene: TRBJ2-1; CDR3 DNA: TGTGCCAGCAGCCGATATGCGGGAAATGAGCAGTTCTTC; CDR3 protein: CASSRYAGNEQFF
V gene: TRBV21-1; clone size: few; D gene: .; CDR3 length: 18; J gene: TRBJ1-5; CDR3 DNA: TGTGCCAGCAGCAAGGGGGCCCGGCTAGGGGAGAGCAATCAGCCCCAGCATTTT; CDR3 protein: CASSKGARLGESNQPQHF
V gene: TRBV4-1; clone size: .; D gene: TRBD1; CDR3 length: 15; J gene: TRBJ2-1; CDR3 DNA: TGCGCCAGCAGCCAACACCGGACAGGCCGTAATGAGCAGTTCTTC; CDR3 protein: CASSQHRTGRNEQFF
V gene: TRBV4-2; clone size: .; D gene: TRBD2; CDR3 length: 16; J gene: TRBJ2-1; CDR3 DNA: TGTGCCAGCAGCCGGAGACTAGCGGAAGCCCCAAATGAGCAGTTCTTC; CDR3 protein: CASSRRLAEAPNEQFF
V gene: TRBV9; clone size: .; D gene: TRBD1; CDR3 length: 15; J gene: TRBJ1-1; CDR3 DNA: TGTGCCAGCAGCGCCGGACAGGGGGCGGACACTGAAGCTTTCTTT; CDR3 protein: CASSAGQGADTEAFF
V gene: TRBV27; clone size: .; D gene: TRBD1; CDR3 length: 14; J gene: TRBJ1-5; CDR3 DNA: TGTGCCAGCAGTTTTAGGACAGGTTATCAGCCCCAGCATTTT; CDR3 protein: CASSFRTGYQPQHF
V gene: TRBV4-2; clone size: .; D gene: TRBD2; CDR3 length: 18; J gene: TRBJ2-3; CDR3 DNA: TGTGCCAGCAGCCAGGGACTAGCGGGGGGGCCGTCGACAGATACGCAGTATTTT; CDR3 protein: CASSQGLAGGPSTDTQYF
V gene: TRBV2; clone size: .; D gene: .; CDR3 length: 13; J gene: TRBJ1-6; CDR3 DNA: TGTGCCAGCAATTACGAGATGAATTCACCCCTCCACTTT; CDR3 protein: CASNYEMNSPLHF
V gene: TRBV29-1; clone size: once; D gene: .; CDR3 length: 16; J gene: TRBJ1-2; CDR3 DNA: TGCAGCGTTGAAGATTGGCGCTTGCAGGGATCCTATGGCTACACCTTC; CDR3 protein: CSVEDWRLQGSYGYTF
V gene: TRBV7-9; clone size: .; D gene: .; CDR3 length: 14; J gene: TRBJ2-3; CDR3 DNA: TGTGCCAGCAGTTTCGGACTACTCACAGATACGCAGTATTTT; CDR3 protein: CASSFGLLTDTQYF
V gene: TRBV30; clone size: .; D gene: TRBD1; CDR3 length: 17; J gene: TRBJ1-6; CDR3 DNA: TGTGCCGTCCGCCCGGGGGGACAGGGGGATTATAATTCACCCCTCCACTTT; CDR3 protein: CAVRPGGQGDYNSPLHF
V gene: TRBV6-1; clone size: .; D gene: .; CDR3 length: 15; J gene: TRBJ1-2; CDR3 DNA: TGTGCCAGCAGTTCACCCGTATGGGGGGGTGGTGGCTACACCTTC; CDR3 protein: CASSSPVWGGGGYTF
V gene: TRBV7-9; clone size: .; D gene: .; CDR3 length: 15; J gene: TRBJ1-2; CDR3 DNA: TGTGCCAGCAGCTACCTCCCGAATTTGAAGCCTGGCTACACCTTC; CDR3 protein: CASSYLPNLKPGYTF
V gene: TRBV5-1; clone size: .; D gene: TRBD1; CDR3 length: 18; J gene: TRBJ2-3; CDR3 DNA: TGCGCCAGCAGCTTTTCGGACAGGGGACTCCTTAGCACAGATACGCAGTATTTT; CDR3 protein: CASSFSDRGLLSTDTQYF
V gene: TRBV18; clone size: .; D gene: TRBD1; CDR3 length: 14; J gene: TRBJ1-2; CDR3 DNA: TGTGCCAGCTCACCAAGACAGGGTTTCTATGGCTACACCTTC; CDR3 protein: CASSPRQGFYGYTF